These 25 T cell receptor beta chains were all obtained from the same sample, sequenced in a study of cytomegalovirus exposure and HLA in healthy donors. The PCR employed 60 Vbeta primers together with 13 Jbeta primers. TCRdb keeps only in-frame clones here, not all; method: immunoSEQ multiplex PCR. The sample includes approximately 150,000 clones, approximately 80% seen only once; the top ten take approximately 1.3%. Input material: PBMCs. The receptors were gathered from a man aged 30 to 39 in good health and CMV-seronegative.

The V and J genes are TRBV7-3 and TRBJ2-1; 9 bases map to TRBD2. The CDR3 runs 13 residues. Trimming removed 6 bases from V and 6 bases from J; junction bases left unmatched: 3. Looked up from germline, CDR1 is SGHTA and CDR2 is FQGTGA. For the CDR3, the DNA is TGTGCCAGCAGATTTAGCGGGAGCAATGAGCAGTTCTTC. Protein sequence: CASRFSGSNEQFF.

This clone showed up just once. Different DNA sequences within this sample yield the same CDR3. The chain recombines TRBV28 with TRBJ1-5; D is undetermined. Trimming shortened V by 5 bases and J by 6 bases, and 11 bases separated the two germline ends. The CDR3 sequence is 13 residues long. CDR1 and CDR2 (germline): MDHEN, SYDVKM. CDR3 region: CASSPRGSQPQHF. The CDR3 DNA reads TGTGCCAGCAGTCCGCGGGGAAGTCAGCCCCAGCATTTT.

V and J are TRBV19 and TRBJ2-7; D possibly corresponds to TRBD2 (6 bases). The CDR3 runs to 14 residues. In germline, CDR1 is LNHDA, CDR2 SQIVND (reference sequence). The V gene lost 4 bases and the J gene lost 1 base, with 11 bases spanning the gap. The CDR3, as DNA: TGTGCCAGTAGTAGCGGCGGGATATCCTACGAGCAGTACTTC. Protein: CASSSGGISYEQYF.

The V call is TRBV6-6, the J call TRBJ2-2, with 10 bases matching TRBD2. The CDR3 is made up of 15 amino acids. CDR1 is MNHNY, CDR2 SVGAGI, per germline (reference sequence). J gave up 5 bases and V 6 bases, and 6 bases lay outside the gene matches. The CDR3 DNA sequence: TGTGCCAGCAGATTAAGCGGGGGGGGTACCGGGGAGCTGTTTTTT. It translates to CASRLSGGGTGELFF.

J is TRBJ1-1 and V is TRBV6-5; 7 nucleotides match TRBD1. The CDR3 contains 14 residues. From germline, CDR1 is MNHEY and CDR2 SVGAGI. V was pared by 4 bases and J by 4 bases, with 6 bases of the junction left unmatched. Here the CDR3 DNA reads TGTGCCAGCAGTTCCTGGGACAGAGGCACTGAAGCTTTCTTT. Translation: CASSSWDRGTEAFF.

About this clone itself: At the DNA level, this CDR3 is encoded by other sequences in the same sample as well. V gene TRBV7-2 combines with J gene TRBJ2-5; tentative D call: TRBD2 (5 bases). Between the trimmed V and J ends, which lost 4 bases and 7 bases, there was a span of 7 bases. The CDR3 has 11 amino acids. CDR1 SGHTA and CDR2 FQGNSA come from the germline V gene. The CDR3 coding sequence is TGTGCCAGCAGCTCTGGAGGGACCCAGTACTTC. It yields the protein CASSSGGTQYF.

V is TRBV6-1 and J is TRBJ2-7, with TRBD1 as a possible D gene (5 bases). The germline gives CDR1 MNHNS, CDR2 SASEGT. The CDR3 runs to 15 residues. V was shortened by 2 bases and J by 6 bases, with 17 bases between the two germline ends. The CDR3 nucleotides are TGTGCCAGCAGTGAATCCCCGCCAGGGTTGAGCGAGCAGTACTTC. Amino acid sequence: CASSESPPGLSEQYF.

This clone appeared a single time. This chain uses TRBV7-3 with TRBJ2-3; 12 bases fit TRBD2. This CDR3 has 15 residues. The germline CDR1 and CDR2 sequences are SGHTA and FQGTGA. J was trimmed by 6 bases and V by 4 bases; bases with no gene match: 5. The CDR3 bases are TGTGCCAGCAGCTCTAGCGGGGGGGCCGTCGATACGCAGTATTTT. Its protein is CASSSSGGAVDTQYF.

This rearrangement joins TRBV28 to TRBJ2-2, with 14 bases fitting TRBD2. There are 21 residues in the CDR3. Per the germline V gene, CDR1 is MDHEN and CDR2 is SYDVKM. The V gene end was trimmed by 1 base and the J gene end by 0 bases; junction bases not matched to a gene: 10. Written as DNA, the CDR3 is TGTGCCAGCAGTTTATTAGGGAGGGGACTAGCGGGGGAGACGAACACCGGGGAGCTGTTTTTT. Protein product: CASSLLGRGLAGETNTGELFF.

This CDR3 is CASSSQGDRGEKLFF. CDR3 bases: TGTGCCAGCAGCTCACAGGGGGACAGGGGTGAAAAACTGTTTTTT. V and J are TRBV7-8 and TRBJ1-4; 10 nucleotides match TRBD1. The ends lost 4 bases at V and 7 bases at J; junction bases unmatched: 6. The germline CDR1 and CDR2 sequences are SGHVS and FQNEAQ. The CDR3 runs to 15 residues.

This chain connects TRBV4-3 to TRBJ2-7; the match to TRBD2 covers 11 bases. The CDR3 runs 15 residues. Trimming at V came to 0 bases and at J to 4 bases, leaving 2 bases not matched to a gene. Germline CDR1 reads LGHNA; CDR2 reads YSLEER. The CDR3 sequence is CASSQDASGGYEQYF. In nucleotides, the CDR3 is TGCGCCAGCAGCCAAGATGCTAGCGGGGGGTACGAGCAGTACTTC.

Details on this clone: An end of the junction does not agree with germline; a read error may underlie this. Other DNA sequences in this sample translate to the same CDR3. The chain links TRBV5-4 to TRBJ2-2; tentatively, D is TRBD1 (5 bases). This CDR3 spans 14 amino acids. Germline V gene lookup returns CDR1 SGHNT and CDR2 YYREEE (reference sequence). The CDR3 loop reads CASSFTGNTGELFF. The CDR3 DNA follows: TGCGCCAGCAGCTTTACAGGGAACACCGGGGAGCTGTTTTTT.

This clone was recorded only once. The gene calls are TRBV7-2 and TRBJ2-5; D might be TRBD2 (5 bases). This CDR3 has 13 residues. Germline V CDR1 and CDR2: SGHTA, FQGNSA. Between the trimmed V and J ends, which lost 5 bases and 5 bases, there was a span of 12 bases. The CDR3 protein is CASSPLGVETQYF. Written as DNA, the CDR3 is TGTGCCAGCAGCCCCCTGGGAGTGGAGACCCAGTACTTC.

The V call is TRBV6-1, the J call TRBJ2-1, with D maybe TRBD1 (6 bases). The CDR3 totals 14 residues. Between the trimmed V and J ends, which lost 3 bases and 6 bases, there was a span of 12 bases. The germline CDR1 and CDR2 sequences are MNHNS and SASEGT. Written as DNA, the CDR3 is TGTGCCAGCAGTGATCGACAGGCGAGCAATGAGCAGTTCTTC. This encodes CASSDRQASNEQFF.

The chain uses TRBV29-1 and TRBJ2-1; 14 bases are shared with TRBD2. The CDR3 has 18 amino acids. J was trimmed by 10 bases and V by 3 bases; bases with no gene match: 17. CDR1 is SQVTM, CDR2 ANQGSEA, per germline. The CDR3 nucleotides are TGCAGCGTTGAGGGGACTAGCGGGAGTGGAAAGTGGGAGCGGGAGCAGTTCTTC. The encoded protein is CSVEGTSGSGKWEREQFF.

The chain couples TRBV15 to TRBJ2-2; the match to TRBD1 covers 8 bases. The CDR3 extends over 14 amino acids. The germline V gene encodes CDR1 LNHNV and CDR2 YYDKDF (reference sequence). V lost 5 bases and J lost 6; bases outside the gene matches: 5. The CDR3 nucleotides read TGTGCCACCAGCGTGGACAGGGTCGCCGGGGAGCTGTTTTTT. Amino acid sequence: CATSVDRVAGELFF.

The J gene is TRBJ1-5, the V gene TRBV15; 9 positions match TRBD1. With 0 bases clipped from V and 7 bases from J, the junction kept 4 bases outside the gene matches. The CDR3 sequence is 15 residues long. In germline, CDR1 is LNHNV, CDR2 YYDKDF (reference sequence). The CDR3 spells CATSRDGQGRQPQHF. CDR3 coding DNA: TGTGCCACCAGCAGAGATGGACAGGGGAGACAGCCCCAGCATTTT. Complete variable domain (other parts from reference TRBV15 and TRBJ1-5): DAMVIQNPRYQVTQFGKPVTLSCSQTLNHNVMYWYQQKSSQAPKLLFHYYDKDFNNEADTPDNFQSRRPNTSFCFLDIRSPGLGDTAMYLCATSRDGQGRQPQHFGDGTRLSIL.

The V and J genes are TRBV7-9 and TRBJ2-3; 7 bases map to TRBD1. Trimming removed 5 bases from V and 0 bases from J; junction bases left unmatched: 8. The germline V gene encodes CDR1 SEHNR and CDR2 FQNEAQ (reference sequence). This CDR3 comprises 16 residues. CDR3 sequence reads: CASSAREGASTDTQYF. The CDR3, as DNA: TGTGCCAGCAGCGCCCGAGAGGGGGCGAGCACAGATACGCAGTATTTT.

In its sample, this clone was seen once. The chain joins TRBV6-5 to TRBJ2-5, with TRBD2 matching 12 bases. The V gene end was trimmed by 2 bases and the J gene end by 6 bases; junction bases not matched to a gene: 4. CDR1 is MNHEY and CDR2 is SVGAGI in the germline V gene. The CDR3 has 15 residues. CDR3 region: CASSYELAGGKTQYF. As DNA, the CDR3 is TGTGCCAGCAGTTACGAGCTAGCGGGAGGGAAGACCCAGTACTTC.

The chain uses TRBV28 and TRBJ1-2, with a possible D match to TRBD1 (5 bases). Germline V gene sequence: CDR1 MDHEN, CDR2 SYDVKM. This CDR3 is built from 13 residues. V was pared by 8 bases and J by 5 bases, with 15 bases between. CDR3 coding DNA: TGTGCCAGCGAAGGGGTAACTCCGTATGGCTACACCTTC. This sequence encodes CASEGVTPYGYTF.

The rearrangement links TRBV9 to TRBJ2-7, with 7 bases matching TRBD2. This CDR3 is built from 15 residues. The germline CDR1 and CDR2 sequences are SGDLS and YYNGEE. The trim removed 0 bases at V and 2 bases at J, leaving 5 bases unmatched. CDR3 sequence reads: CASSVGLAETYEQYF. The CDR3 DNA sequence: TGTGCCAGCAGCGTAGGTCTAGCGGAAACCTACGAGCAGTACTTC.

The chain is built from TRBV18 and TRBJ1-5; a weak D match, TRBD1 (5 bases). V was shortened by 2 bases and J by 4 bases, with 15 bases between the two germline ends. The CDR3 is 16 amino acids. Germline V gene lookup returns CDR1 KGHSH and CDR2 LQKENI. CDR3 loop: CASSPTGAGTNQPQHF. The CDR3, as DNA: TGTGCCAGCTCACCAACGGGAGCAGGGACGAATCAGCCCCAGCATTTT.

The V and J genes are TRBV19 and TRBJ1-1; D perhaps matches TRBD1 (6 bases). The V and J ends lost 5 bases and 3 bases respectively, with 16 bases between them. CDR1 is LNHDA, CDR2 SQIVND, per germline (reference sequence). This CDR3 is built from 15 residues. The CDR3 region is CASSARDTRYTEAFF. CDR3 DNA: TGTGCCAGTAGTGCCCGGGACACAAGATACACTGAAGCTTTCTTT.

V is TRBV4-3 and J is TRBJ2-1, with 10 bases that match TRBD2. J was trimmed by 0 bases and V by 4 bases; bases with no gene match: 3. The CDR3 length is 16 residues. Germline values: CDR1 LGHNA, CDR2 YSLEER. CDR3 sequence: CASSLSSGSSYNEQFF. The CDR3 DNA reads TGCGCCAGCAGCCTTTCTAGCGGGAGCTCCTACAATGAGCAGTTCTTC.

This clone was counted a single time. The chain carries TRBV9 and TRBJ2-2; TRBD2 matches 12 bases. The V segment lost 0 bases and the J segment 7 bases; nucleotides outside the gene matches: 4. In germline, CDR1 is SGDLS, CDR2 YYNGEE. The CDR3 is made up of 16 amino acids. The CDR3 here is CASSVGLAGVVGELFF. In DNA, the CDR3 is TGTGCCAGCAGCGTAGGACTAGCGGGGGTGGTCGGGGAGCTGTTTTTT.